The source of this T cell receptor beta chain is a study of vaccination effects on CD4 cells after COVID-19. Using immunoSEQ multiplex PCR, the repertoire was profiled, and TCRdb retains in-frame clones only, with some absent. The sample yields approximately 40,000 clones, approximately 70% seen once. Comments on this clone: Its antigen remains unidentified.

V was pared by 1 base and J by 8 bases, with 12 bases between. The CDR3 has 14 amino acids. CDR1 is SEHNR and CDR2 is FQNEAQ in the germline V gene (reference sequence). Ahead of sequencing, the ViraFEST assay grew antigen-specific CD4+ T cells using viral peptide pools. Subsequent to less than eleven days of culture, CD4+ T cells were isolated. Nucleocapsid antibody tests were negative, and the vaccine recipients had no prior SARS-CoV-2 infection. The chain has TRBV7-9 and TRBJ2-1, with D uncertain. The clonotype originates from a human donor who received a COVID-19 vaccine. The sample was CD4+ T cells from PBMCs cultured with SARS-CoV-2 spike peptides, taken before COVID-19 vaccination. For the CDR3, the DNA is TGTGCCAGCAGCTTAGACGCTACGGGTGATGAGCAGTTCTTC. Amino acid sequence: CASSLDATGDEQFF.